This T cell receptor beta chain was retrieved from a study of graft-versus-host responses after intestinal transplantation (dated by TCRdb to the early 2020s). For the wider study: Recipients received multivisceral, liver-intestinal, or isolated intestinal transplants. Every recipient was given anti-thymocyte globulin induction, followed by approximately three years of maintenance tacrolimus and steroids. Graft-versus-host and host-versus-graft alloreactive T cell clones were tracked in the graft, circulation and bone marrow after intestinal transplantation using bulk TCR-beta CDR3 sequencing. Alloreactive clones were identified by sequencing pre-transplant mixed lymphocyte reaction products and comparing them with unstimulated pre-transplant donor and recipient T cells. Of the 20 to 25 intestinal transplant recipients enrolled in the cohort, one of whom was a retransplant, 3 patients without pretransplant specimens were excluded. Donor T cell macrochimerism was defined as a peak of at least 4% donor T cells among recipient peripheral blood mononuclear cells. Rather than being sequenced by the commercial service, samples from three later patients were sequenced in-house on an Illumina MiSeq and processed with MiXCR. Study-wide conclusions, independent of this receptor: The conclusions were limited by the relatively low number and heterogeneity of the intestinal transplant patients. High GvH to HvG T cell clonal ratios were observed in the allografts of patients with donor T cell macrochimerism. Peak levels of circulating GvH clones were associated with declines in HvG clones early after transplant. GvH clones turned up in recipient bone marrow, with some appearing earlier in ileal mucosa or blood, a pattern consistent with an intestinal mucosal origin.

What the time point label conveys for this sample: cells obtained before transplantation from donor or recipient. CD3+CD4+ and CD3+CD8+ populations were FACS-sorted from unstimulated pre-transplant donor and recipient cells taken from spleen or lymph nodes. Libraries were built with the immunoSEQ multiplex PCR assay. In most patients, genomic DNA was isolated using the Qiagen DNeasy Blood and Tissue Kit and sent frozen to Adaptive Biotechnologies for TCR sequencing. Adaptive Biotechnologies carried out high-throughput TCR-beta CDR3 sequencing of genomic DNA for most patients. The authors' analysis ran thus. TCR sequencing data were retrieved from Adaptive's ImmunoSEQ software for 15 to 20 patients, whereas a few other patients were processed with MiXCR and VDJtools. CD4 versus CD8 sorting errors were corrected by removing sequences found in both subsets at a frequency ratio below 5:1. CDR3 nucleotide sequences shared between donor and recipient were removed because the origin of such sequences could not be assigned. Alloreactive clones required at least 2-fold expansion over unstimulated cells and minimum CFSE-low frequency of 0.002% (template counts) or 0.001% (read counts). Mappable clones were those detected in sequenced pre-transplant spleen, lymph node, or MLR CFSE-low populations of the donor or recipient. Cumulative frequency of alloreactive clones was calculated as a percentage of all sequences weighted by copy number. Sourced from immuneACCESS, this table was stored by TCRdb with only in-frame sequences that have V and J called. A share of the clones is absent; for the studies checked, an unresolved V gene accounts for under half, and the remainder has no known explanation. The V and J calls and clone size are taken from that table; D and trimming were inferred from the DNA. Across this sample there are about 120,000 clones, with 85% to 95% seen only once. The ten largest clones represent around 0.12% of the sample.

Comment on this clone: No antigen is known for it. Qualities for individual bases were not recorded, and no much larger clone is one base off.

This receptor was taken from a human donor who received an intestinal transplant. The specimen comprised unstimulated CD4+ T cells sorted from spleen or lymph node cells, sampled before intestinal transplant.

In nucleotides, the sequence is TGTGCCAGCAGCTCCTCCAACGTAGCCGAGACCCAGTACTTC. It encodes CASSSSNVAETQYF. Recombination linked TRBV7-8 to TRBJ2-5; no confident D gene assignment can be made. The CDR3 sequence holds 14 residues, the cysteine and phenylalanine included. The sequence is cut down to CDR3 DNA, 42 bases in frame from base 1. At the junction V is shortened by 4 bases and J by 5 bases, with 14 bases in between. From a lookup of the germline V gene, CDR1 and CDR2 are SGHVS and FQNEAQ.